What follows are 12 T cell receptor beta chains derived from one specimen sequenced in a study of T cell repertoires in cytomegalovirus infection. TCRdb re-derived calls from the reads in MiXCR, one entry per CDR3 protein. The sample lists roughly 230,000 distinct CDR3 sequences, roughly 20% occurring once. The sequenced material came from CD8+ T cells from PBMCs. The receptors derive from a human donor in good health (CMV status not recorded). Some clones in this sample may be carry-over from other donors' samples.

This clonotype was recorded at least ten times. The V gene is TRBV6-5, the J gene TRBJ1-1; no clear D. This CDR3 has 12 amino acids. The ends were cut back, 0 bases at V and 10 bases at J, with 9 bases in the middle. Germline V gene sequence: CDR1 MNHEY, CDR2 SVGAGI. The CDR3 sequence is CASSYSGIGAFF. The DNA for the CDR3 is TGTGCCAGCAGTTACTCGGGGATCGGAGCTTTCTTT.

The chain has TRBV7-9 and TRBJ2-1; 7 bases align to TRBD2. Per germline, CDR1 SEHNR and CDR2 FQNEAQ (reference sequence). The trim removed 6 bases at V and 2 bases at J, leaving 16 bases unmatched. The CDR3 is made up of 18 amino acids. Here the CDR3 reads CASRGSLGSGGTYNEQFF. CDR3 nucleotide sequence: TGTGCCAGCAGGGGTTCCCTGGGTTCCGGGGGGACCTACAATGAGCAGTTCTTC.

V is TRBV11-2 and J is TRBJ2-5; no clear D gene. In germline, CDR1 is SGHAT, CDR2 FQNNGV. CDR3 length: 12 residues. V dropped 5 bases and J dropped 2 bases, with 6 bases sitting between them. The CDR3 sequence: CASSTIQETQYF. DNA for the CDR3: TGTGCCAGCAGCACAATACAAGAGACCCAGTACTTC.

At least ten counts were recorded for this clonotype. CDR3 region: CASSLYPRRQVDEQFF. CDR3 bases: TGTGCCAGCAGCTTATACCCTCGGAGGCAGGTCGATGAGCAGTTCTTC. The chain uses TRBV7-6 and TRBJ2-1, with a tentative D call TRBD2 (5 bases). The CDR3 length is 16 residues. Germline V CDR1 and CDR2: SGHVS, FNYEAQ. The V and J ends lost 2 bases and 8 bases respectively, with 19 bases between them. Based on the CDR3 plus reference TRBV7-6 and TRBJ2-1, the full variable domain is GAGVSQSPRYKVTKRGQDVALRCDPISGHVSLYWYRQALGQGPEFLTYFNYEAQQDKSGLPNDRFSAERPEGSISTLTIQRTEQRDSAMYRCASSLYPRRQVDEQFFGPGTRLTVL.

There are many counts of this clonotype. The J gene is TRBJ2-1, the V gene TRBV12-3 or TRBV12-4; D might be TRBD2 (5 bases). The ends were cut back, 1 base at V and 10 bases at J, with 11 bases in the middle. This CDR3 region has 13 residues. The CDR3 reads CASSLEGVNEQFF. CDR3 sequence (DNA): TGTGCCAGCAGTTTAGAGGGAGTAAACGAGCAGTTCTTC.

In its sample, this clonotype was seen a few times. The gene calls are TRBV28 and TRBJ2-3; 9 bases are shared with TRBD1. This CDR3 contains 18 residues. V trimming: 3 bases; J trimming: 1 base; junction bases outside the gene matches: 11. CDR1 is MDHEN, CDR2 SYDVKM, per germline. The CDR3 loop reads CASSFAGQGPPGTDTQYF. As DNA, the CDR3 is TGTGCCAGCAGTTTTGCGGGACAGGGCCCCCCGGGCACAGATACGCAGTATTTT.

V and J are TRBV28 and TRBJ2-1, with D unclear. V lost 2 bases and J 8 bases, leaving 13 bases between the germline ends. The CDR3 has 14 amino acids. Germline assignment: CDR1 MDHEN and CDR2 SYDVKM. CDR3 sequence (DNA): TGTGCCAGCAGTTTACGGCCACGTGGGGATGAGCAGTTCTTC. This codes for CASSLRPRGDEQFF.

Details on this clonotype: Lacking the conserved final phenylalanine or tryptophan, this CDR3 likely reflects a read error. The CDR3 loop is CASSLGRGGPDEQFL. The CDR3, as DNA: TGTGCCAGCAGCTTAGGGCGCGGGGGCCCGGATGAGCAGTTCCTC. The rearrangement uses TRBV7-2 and TRBJ2-1, with a possible D match to TRBD2 (7 bases). Germline CDR1 is SGHTA and CDR2 is FQGNSA. CDR3 length equals 15 residues. V lost 1 base, J lost 8 bases, and 15 bases lay in between.

At least ten counts were recorded for this clonotype. This chain joins TRBV2 and TRBJ1-1, with 7 bases identical to TRBD1. Germline V gene sequence: CDR1 SNHLY, CDR2 FYNNEI. This CDR3 spans 15 amino acids. Trimming removed 8 bases from V and 4 bases from J; junction bases left unmatched: 13. CDR3 sequence (DNA): TGTGCCAGCCAAGAAGGAGTACAGGGGTTCACTGAAGCTTTCTTT. It specifies CASQEGVQGFTEAFF.

The chain employs TRBV7-1 and TRBJ2-7, with 8 bases identical to TRBD1. TRBV7-1 qualifies as an ORF whose function is uncertain. The CDR3 totals 15 residues. Trimming at V came to 5 bases and at J to 3 bases, leaving 9 bases not matched to a gene. The CDR3 loop reads CASSQDRGYNYEQYF. The CDR3 DNA follows: TGTGCCAGCAGCCAAGACAGGGGTTATAACTACGAGCAGTACTTC.

This chain connects TRBV5-6 to TRBJ2-7; D may be TRBD1 (5 bases). The germline gives CDR1 SGHDT, CDR2 YYEEEE. The CDR3 is made up of 11 amino acids. The V end lost 3 bases, the J end lost 6 bases, and 7 bases lay between the germline ends. In nucleotides, the CDR3 is TGTGCCAGCAGCTCAGGGATCGAGCAGTACTTC. Protein product: CASSSGIEQYF. Complete variable domain (other parts from reference TRBV5-6 and TRBJ2-7): DAGVTQSPTHLIKTRGQQVTLRCSPKSGHDTVSWYQQALGQGPQFIFQYYEEEERQRGNFPDRFSGHQFPNYSSELNVNALLLGDSALYLCASSSGIEQYFGPGTRLTVT.

The count of this clonotype is one. At one of its ends the junction is not consistent with the germline gene, which may arise from a read error. The chain carries TRBV12-3 or TRBV12-4 and TRBJ2-1; D is perhaps TRBD1 (6 bases). This CDR3 spans 10 amino acids. CDR3 sequence (DNA): TGTGCCAGCAGGGGGGCTCAGGCGGTCTTC. Residues: CASRGAQAVF.